A selection of T cell receptor beta chains follows, all from one sample in a study of T cells after yellow fever vaccination. TCRdb re-analysed the 5' RACE reads in MiXCR, keeping a single row per CDR3 protein. The sample includes 250,000 to 300,000 distinct CDR3 sequences, 8.5% to 10% of them seen just once. The sequencing used CD4+ T cells sorted from PBMCs, collected 5 days after the yellow fever booster vaccination. All receptors derive from a man between 18 and 29 years old who received the YFV17D yellow fever vaccine. The CDR3 runs from the conserved cysteine through the conserved F or W. The D gene is left open where the match is weak. Expanded clones are given a class, and other clones once, few, many or no size at all.

>13|TRBD2|few|TRBJ2-2|TRBV12-3/TRBV12-4
CASRGRAAGELFF
TGTGCCAGCCGTGGGAGGGCTGCCGGGGAGCTGTTTTTT
>14|NA|many|TRBJ2-3|TRBV7-2
CASSFIVSTDTQYF
TGTGCCAGCAGCTTCATTGTCAGCACAGATACGCAGTATTTT
>14|NA|many|TRBJ2-1|TRBV24-1
CATSDRDFYNEQFF
TGTGCCACCAGTGATCGGGACTTTTACAATGAGCAGTTCTTC
>15|NA|NA|TRBJ2-1|TRBV12-3/TRBV12-4
CASSPLQTGQNEQFF
TGTGCCAGCAGTCCCCTCCAGACGGGGCAGAATGAGCAGTTCTTC
>14|NA|many|TRBJ2-5|TRBV11-2
CASSLDPGSETQYF
TGTGCCAGCAGCTTAGATCCGGGATCGGAGACCCAGTACTTC
>14|NA|NA|TRBJ1-6|TRBV6-2/TRBV6-3
CASTRQGRYSPLHF
TGTGCCAGCACCCGTCAGGGAAGATATTCACCCCTCCACTTT
>16|NA|few|TRBJ2-3|TRBV3-1
CASSQDGPRAGDTQYF
TGTGCCAGCAGCCAAGATGGCCCCCGGGCTGGAGATACGCAGTATTTT
>12|NA|NA|TRBJ1-3|TRBV3-1
CASGSGGNTIYF
TGTGCCAGCGGATCCGGGGGAAACACCATATATTTT
>15|NA|few|TRBJ2-1|TRBV21-1
CASSKGTSPIYEQFF
TGTGCCAGCAGCAAAGGTACTAGCCCAATATACGAGCAGTTCTTC
>14|TRBD1|few|TRBJ1-4|TRBV6-5
CASSDRETNEKLFF
TGTGCCAGCAGTGACAGGGAAACTAATGAAAAACTGTTTTTT
>15|TRBD2|NA|TRBJ2-5|TRBV5-1
CASSFTGLARETQYF
TGCGCCAGCAGCTTCACCGGACTAGCGCGAGAGACCCAGTACTTC
>15|NA|NA|TRBJ2-1|TRBV5-1
CASSLDLGGYNEQFF
TGCGCCAGCAGCTTGGACCTGGGGGGTTACAATGAGCAGTTCTTC
>14|NA|few|TRBJ1-5|TRBV6-2/TRBV6-3
CASSNRLSNQPQHF
TGTGCCAGCAGCAACAGACTTAGCAATCAGCCCCAGCATTTT
>15|NA|NA|TRBJ1-4|TRBV5-1
CASSLALGYNEKLFF
TGCGCCAGCAGCTTGGCCTTGGGATATAATGAAAAACTGTTTTTT
>16|NA|NA|TRBJ2-3|TRBV5-1
CASSLGWGPNTDTQYF
TGCGCCAGCAGCTTGGGCTGGGGACCCAACACAGATACGCAGTATTTT
>15|NA|NA|TRBJ2-2|TRBV7-2
CASSSMIARPGELFF
TGTGCCAGCAGCTCGATGATAGCGCGGCCCGGGGAGCTGTTTTTT
>16|NA|few|TRBJ1-3|TRBV10-3
CAISDPGLKSGNTIYF
TGTGCCATCAGTGACCCGGGGCTGAAATCTGGAAACACCATATATTTT
>15|TRBD1|many|TRBJ2-5|TRBV4-3
CASSPWTGGVPTQYF
TGCGCCAGCAGCCCTTGGACAGGCGGTGTTCCGACCCAGTACTTC
>14|NA|NA|TRBJ1-1|TRBV18
CASSPSRVNTEAFF
TGTGCCAGCTCACCATCTAGGGTGAACACTGAAGCTTTCTTT
>13|NA|NA|TRBJ1-4|TRBV5-1
CASSFRINEKLFF
TGCGCCAGCAGCTTTCGAATTAATGAAAAACTGTTTTTT
>12|NA|few|TRBJ2-3|TRBV7-2
CASSFSGDTQYF
TGTGCCAGCAGCTTTTCTGGAGATACGCAGTATTTT
>15|NA|NA|TRBJ1-1|TRBV7-9
CASSLGRVGNTEAFF
TGTGCCAGCAGCTTAGGCAGGGTGGGGAACACTGAAGCTTTCTTT
>14|NA|NA|TRBJ1-1|TRBV20-1
CSADRTGSSIEAFF
TGCAGTGCGGACCGAACAGGCTCATCAATTGAAGCTTTCTTT